A single sample gave rise to the 18 T cell receptor beta chains below, sequenced in a study of Ad26.COV2.S vaccination and SARS-CoV-2 variants. Treatment meaning: around 19 received Ad26.COV2.S at low or high dose, single or two shots; several received placebo; per-sample allocation not given. Each sample was drawn 63 days after the first injection (of vaccine or placebo). Data came from immunoSEQ multiplex PCR; TCRdb stores just in-frame clones and leaves some out. The sample includes around 400,000 clones, about four fifths seen only once; the top ten take approximately 7.8%. The specimen was peripheral blood, collected in a trial of Ad26.COV2.S vaccine versus placebo. These TCRs come from a person aged 18 to 59 who received the Ad26.COV2.S COVID-19 vaccine or a placebo.

This clone came up once. The chain combines TRBV25-1 with TRBJ1-2; TRBD1 aligns across 7 bases. V trimming: 6 bases; J trimming: 7 bases; junction bases outside the gene matches: 11. Germline V gene lookup returns CDR1 MGHDK and CDR2 SYGVNS. CDR3 length: 14 amino acids. In DNA form, the CDR3 reads TGTGCCAGCAGGAAAACAGGGGAGATCGGTGGCTACACCTTC. Residues: CASRKTGEIGGYTF.

The sample holds one count of this clone. The rearrangement uses TRBV5-4 and TRBJ1-6; D call uncertain. Germline loops: CDR1 SGHNT, CDR2 YYREEE (reference sequence). CDR3 length equals 15 residues. Trimming pared 4 bases from V and 0 bases from J, leaving 8 bases between. The CDR3 coding sequence is TGTGCCAGCAGCCCCTCGCACTCCTATAATTCACCCCTCCACTTT. The encoded protein is CASSPSHSYNSPLHF.

This clone has a single count. The chain links TRBV5-1 to TRBJ2-5; 12 bases are a match to TRBD2. The CDR3 consists of 17 residues. V gave up 1 base and J gave up 6 bases; unmatched junction bases: 10. Germline CDR1 reads SGHRS; CDR2 reads YFSETQ. The CDR3, as DNA: TGCGCCAGCAGCTTGAAACCCACTAGCGGGAGGTTTCAGACCCAGTACTTC. Its translation is CASSLKPTSGRFQTQYF.

The CDR3 is CASRDRGFYNEQFF. The CDR3 DNA is TGTGCCAGCAGGGACAGGGGTTTTTACAATGAGCAGTTCTTC. The chain has TRBV11-2 and TRBJ2-1; 9 bases agree with TRBD1. Trimming cost V 6 bases and J 4 bases; bases outside gene matches: 4. The CDR3 has 14 amino acids. The V gene's germline CDR1 is SGHAT and CDR2 FQNNGV.

This chain joins TRBV5-1 and TRBJ2-7; no reliable D call. CDR1 SGHRS and CDR2 YFSETQ come from the germline V gene. The CDR3 is 15 residues long. V was trimmed by 2 bases and J by 4 bases, leaving 16 bases between them. CDR3 nucleotide sequence: TGCGCCAGCAGCTTTTTTCTAGGGCATCGATACGAGCAGTACTTC. Its protein product is CASSFFLGHRYEQYF.

V is TRBV7-9 and J is TRBJ2-1; D uncertain. Between the trimmed V and J ends, which lost 5 bases and 15 bases, there was a span of 20 bases. The CDR3 is 13 residues long. In germline, CDR1 is SEHNR, CDR2 FQNEAQ (reference sequence). Here the CDR3 DNA reads TGTGCCAGCAGCCCGACCCCGAGAGTCATCCGGTTCTTC. Translation gives CASSPTPRVIRFF.

This clone has only one observation. At one end the junction does not follow the germline gene, possibly because of a read error. This chain connects TRBV3-1 (or the pseudogene TRBV3-2) to TRBJ2-7; TRBD1 is a possible D gene (7 bases). Germline V lookup: CDR1 LGHDT, CDR2 YNNKEL (reference sequence). This CDR3 region has 13 residues. CDR3 sequence (DNA): TGTGCCAGCAGCCAAGATCCGGAGGGGGCTCTCACCTTC. This translates into CASSQDPEGALTF.

V gene TRBV6-5 combines with J gene TRBJ2-2; D is unresolved. Looked up from germline, CDR1 is MNHEY and CDR2 is SVGAGI. The V end was cut by 4 bases, the J end by 4 bases, with 4 bases between. The length of the CDR3 is 12 residues. The CDR3 loop reads CASSSVTGELFF. DNA of the CDR3: TGTGCCAGCAGTTCAGTCACCGGGGAGCTGTTTTTT.

This clone was found many times. The gene calls are TRBV7-9 and TRBJ1-2; D ambiguous. The V end lost 5 bases, the J end lost 2 bases, and 21 bases lay between the germline ends. Looked up from germline, CDR1 is SEHNR and CDR2 is FQNEAQ (reference sequence). The CDR3 totals 17 residues. The CDR3 protein is CASSLDVSLMSNYGYTF. CDR3 nucleotide sequence: TGTGCCAGCAGCCTCGATGTAAGTCTCATGAGCAACTATGGCTACACCTTC.

This clone was observed once. The chain uses TRBV9 and TRBJ1-5; unclear D gene. This CDR3 has 14 residues. Germline V lookup: CDR1 SGDLS, CDR2 YYNGEE. V lost 4 bases and J 0 bases, leaving 8 bases between the germline ends. CDR3 residues: CASSPEGSNQPQHF. The CDR3 DNA is TGTGCCAGCAGCCCAGAGGGTAGCAATCAGCCCCAGCATTTT.

The V call is TRBV18, the J call TRBJ2-5; 9 positions agree with TRBD2. Trimming took 2 bases from V and 5 from J; bases not matched to a gene: 6. Germline CDR1 reads KGHSH; CDR2 reads LQKENI. The CDR3 sequence is 15 residues long. The CDR3 nucleotides are TGTGCCAGCTCACCAGGAGGTAGCGGGGGTGAGACCCAGTACTTC. Translation: CASSPGGSGGETQYF. The full variable domain, rest sourced from reference TRBV18 and TRBJ2-5, is NAGVMQNPRHLVRRRGQEARLRCSPMKGHSHVYWYRQLPEEGLKFMVYLQKENIIDESGMPKERFSAEFPKEGPSILRIQQVVRGDSAAYFCASSPGGSGGETQYFGPGTRLLVL.

The chain combines TRBV6-5 with TRBJ1-5, with 7 bases aligning to TRBD1. The V segment lost 6 bases and the J segment 1 base; nucleotides outside the gene matches: 3. CDR1 and CDR2 from the germline V gene are MNHEY and SVGAGI. This CDR3 has 14 amino acids. In nucleotides, the CDR3 is TGTGCCAGCAGCCGGGACAGAAGCAATCAGCCCCAGCATTTT. Its protein is CASSRDRSNQPQHF.

The V call is TRBV7-3, the J call TRBJ2-7; no clear D gene. The ends were cut back, 11 bases at V and 5 bases at J, with 4 bases in the middle. The CDR3 loop spans 8 amino acids. CDR1 and CDR2 (germline): SGHTA, FQGTGA. This CDR3 reads CAPDEQYF. CDR3 DNA: TGTGCCCCTGACGAGCAGTACTTC.

V gene TRBV6-5 combines with J gene TRBJ2-7; D is unclear. CDR1 is MNHEY and CDR2 is SVGAGI in the germline V gene. The CDR3 loop spans 16 amino acids. The V end lost 0 bases, the J end lost 2 bases, and 14 bases lay between the germline ends. The CDR3 sequence: CASSYSVSNRPYEQYF. The CDR3 nucleotides are TGTGCCAGCAGTTACTCGGTGTCTAACAGACCCTACGAGCAGTACTTC.

This rearrangement joins TRBV6-5 to TRBJ1-2; D unclear. CDR1 and CDR2 from the germline V gene are MNHEY and SVGAGI. Trimming took 2 bases from V and 7 from J, leaving 20 bases between them. The CDR3 contains 16 residues. The CDR3 DNA reads TGTGCCAGCAGTTACCGGCCAGCCGGGGAGGCTGGTGGCTACACCTTC. This codes for CASSYRPAGEAGGYTF.

The rearrangement links TRBV19 to TRBJ1-1; 11 bases match TRBD1. V dropped 11 bases and J dropped 0; count of bases not matched to a gene: 11. The CDR3 loop spans 16 amino acids. Germline values: CDR1 LNHDA, CDR2 SQIVND (reference sequence). CDR3 loop: CASRGLDRGLNTEAFF. CDR3 bases: TGTGCCTCAAGAGGTTTGGACAGGGGGCTGAACACTGAAGCTTTCTTT.

The rearrangement uses TRBV6-1 and TRBJ1-2; D perhaps matches TRBD1 (5 bases). The CDR3 covers 15 residues. Germline CDR1 is MNHNS and CDR2 is SASEGT. The V end lost 1 base, the J end lost 8 bases, and 17 bases lay between the germline ends. CDR3: CASSEVRGIFEGYTF. The CDR3 bases are TGTGCCAGCAGTGAAGTTCGGGGCATCTTTGAAGGCTACACCTTC.

The V and J genes are TRBV6-6 and TRBJ1-2; D remains unclear. This CDR3 has 15 residues. The V gene lost 8 bases and the J gene lost 7 bases, with 23 bases spanning the gap. Germline V gene lookup returns CDR1 MNHNY and CDR2 SVGAGI (reference sequence). CDR3 nucleotides: TGTGCCAGCCAAATCCCACGGGGAAGGGTGGGTGGCTACACCTTC. Amino acid sequence: CASQIPRGRVGGYTF.